This passage covers 3 T cell receptor beta chains from one sample sequenced in a study of blood T cell repertoires in COVID-19. The protocol was immunoSEQ multiplex PCR, while the TCRdb copy is restricted to in-frame clones and leaves out a portion. The table has some 200,000 clones, roughly nine tenths seen once. Sequenced: PBMCs or T cells enriched from blood (not recorded which). These TCRs come from a woman between 45 and 60 years old in a cohort exposed to, infected with or recovered from COVID-19 (not recorded which).

The chain joins TRBV19 to TRBJ1-5; TRBD1 is a possible D gene (5 bases). The CDR3 is 16 amino acids. The V gene lost 7 bases and the J gene lost 2 bases, with 18 bases spanning the gap. Germline V gives CDR1 LNHDA, CDR2 SQIVND (reference sequence). The CDR3 spells CASTSGPRAGNQPQHF. The CDR3 DNA is TGTGCCAGTACCTCCGGCCCCAGGGCTGGCAATCAGCCCCAGCATTTT. The variable domain in full, completed from reference TRBV19 and TRBJ1-5, reads DGGITQSPKYLFRKEGQNVTLSCEQNLNHDAMYWYRQDPGQGLRLIYYSQIVNDFQKGDIAEGYSVSREKKESFPLTVTSAQKNPTAFYLCASTSGPRAGNQPQHFGDGTRLSIL.

The J gene is TRBJ2-2, the V gene TRBV27; D is perhaps TRBD1 (6 bases). The CDR3 runs 16 residues. V lost 8 bases and J 0 bases, leaving 16 bases between the germline ends. Looked up from germline, CDR1 is MNHEY and CDR2 is SMNVEV (reference sequence). CDR3 residues: CASGRPGTTNTGELFF. The DNA of the CDR3 is TGTGCCAGCGGCCGACCAGGGACAACGAACACCGGGGAGCTGTTTTTT.

The chain employs TRBV12-5 and TRBJ1-2, with D possibly TRBD1 on 6 matching bases. Germline CDR1 and CDR2: LGHNT and FRNRAP. The V and J ends lost 6 bases and 1 base respectively, with 15 bases between them. CDR3 size: 15 residues. The DNA for the CDR3 is TGTGCTAGTGGCGGTTTCAGGGGAAGTAACTATGGCTACACCTTC. Encoded protein: CASGGFRGSNYGYTF.